This TCR beta chain was retrieved from a study of blood T cell repertoires in COVID-19. In the study overall: The study drew acute and convalescent COVID-19 samples from the United States, Italy and Spain. The analysed material was cDNA or gDNA that came from T cells, B-cell-depleted T cells, or PBMCs.

As handled by the study authors: Quantification of nucleated cells was approximated via reference gene primer amplification. The table came from immunoSEQ multiplex PCR; TCRdb's copy has only in-frame clones and leaves some out. That table gives V, J and clone size, and the DNA gave D and trimming. There are about 130,000 clones in the sample; over 80% occur only once, and about 2% lies in the top ten. The sequence came from a man between 65 and 85 years old with acute or convalescent COVID-19. Sequences were obtained from peripheral blood.

The CDR3 DNA follows: TGTGCCAGCAGCTATAGGGGACACGGGAACACTGAAGCTTTCTTT. This encodes CASSYRGHGNTEAFF. The rearrangement links TRBV2 to TRBJ1-1; possible D gene TRBD1, 6 bases. The CDR3 consists of 15 residues. V lost 6 bases to trimming and J lost 1 base, with 15 bases between them. Germline CDR1 reads SNHLY; CDR2 reads FYNNEI.